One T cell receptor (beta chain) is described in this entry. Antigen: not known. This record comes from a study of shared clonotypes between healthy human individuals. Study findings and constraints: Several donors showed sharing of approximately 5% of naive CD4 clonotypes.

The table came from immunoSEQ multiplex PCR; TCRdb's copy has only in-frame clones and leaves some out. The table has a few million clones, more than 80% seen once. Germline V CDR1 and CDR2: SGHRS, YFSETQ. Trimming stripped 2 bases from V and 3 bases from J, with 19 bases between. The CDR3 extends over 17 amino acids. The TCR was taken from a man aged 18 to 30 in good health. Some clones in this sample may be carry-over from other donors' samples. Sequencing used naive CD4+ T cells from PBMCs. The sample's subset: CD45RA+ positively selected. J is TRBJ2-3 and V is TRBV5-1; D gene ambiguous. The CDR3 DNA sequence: TGCGCCAGCAGCTTAGGCAAGGTCGACCCCCTTACAGATACGCAGTATTTT. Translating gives CASSLGKVDPLTDTQYF. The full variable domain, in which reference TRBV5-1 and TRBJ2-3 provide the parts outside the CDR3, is KAGVTQTPRYLIKTRGQQVTLSCSPISGHRSVSWYQQTPGQGLQFLFEYFSETQRNKGNFPGRFSGRQFSNSRSEMNVSTLELGDSALYLCASSLGKVDPLTDTQYFGPGTRLTVL.